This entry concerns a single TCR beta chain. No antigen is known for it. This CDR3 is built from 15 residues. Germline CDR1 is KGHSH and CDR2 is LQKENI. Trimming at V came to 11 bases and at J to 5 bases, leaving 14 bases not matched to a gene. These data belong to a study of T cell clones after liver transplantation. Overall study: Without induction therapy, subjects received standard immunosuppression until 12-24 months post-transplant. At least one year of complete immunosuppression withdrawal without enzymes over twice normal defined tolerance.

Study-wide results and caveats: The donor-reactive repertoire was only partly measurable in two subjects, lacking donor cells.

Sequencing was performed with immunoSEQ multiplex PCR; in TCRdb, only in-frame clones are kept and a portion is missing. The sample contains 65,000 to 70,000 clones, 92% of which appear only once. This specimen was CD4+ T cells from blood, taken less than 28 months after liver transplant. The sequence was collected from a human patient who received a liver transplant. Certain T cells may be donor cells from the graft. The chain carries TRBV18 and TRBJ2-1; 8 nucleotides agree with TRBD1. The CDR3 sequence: CAGLVGDRINNEQFF. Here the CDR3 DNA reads TGTGCCGGGCTTGTGGGGGACAGGATCAACAATGAGCAGTTCTTC. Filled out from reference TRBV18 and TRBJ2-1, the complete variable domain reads NAGVMQNPRHLVRRRGQEARLRCSPMKGHSHVYWYRQLPEEGLKFMVYLQKENIIDESGMPKERFSAEFPKEGPSILRIQQVVRGDSAAYFCAGLVGDRINNEQFFGPGTRLTVL.